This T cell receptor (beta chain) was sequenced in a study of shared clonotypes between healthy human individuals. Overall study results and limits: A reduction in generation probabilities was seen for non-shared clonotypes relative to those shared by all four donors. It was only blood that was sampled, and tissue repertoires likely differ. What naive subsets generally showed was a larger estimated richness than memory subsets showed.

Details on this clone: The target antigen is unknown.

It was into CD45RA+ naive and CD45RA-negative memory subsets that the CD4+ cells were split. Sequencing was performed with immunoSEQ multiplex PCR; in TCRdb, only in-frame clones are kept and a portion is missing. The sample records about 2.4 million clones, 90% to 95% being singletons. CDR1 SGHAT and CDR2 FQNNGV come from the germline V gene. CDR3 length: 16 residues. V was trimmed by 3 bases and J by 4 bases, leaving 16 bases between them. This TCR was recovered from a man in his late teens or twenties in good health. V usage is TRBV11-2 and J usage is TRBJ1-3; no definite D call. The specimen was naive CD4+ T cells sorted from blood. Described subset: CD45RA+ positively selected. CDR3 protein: CASSLNEAGLGNTIYF. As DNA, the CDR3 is TGTGCCAGCAGCTTGAATGAGGCCGGGTTAGGAAACACCATATATTTT.